The next 8 T cell receptor beta chains were all read from a single sample in a study of naive and memory T cell subsets. Amplification of ligated cDNA took four PCR rounds with SP2 and nested alpha and beta constant primers. TCRdb analysed the UMI-ligation and nested PCR reads with MiXCR anew, one entry per CDR3 protein. The sample contains more than 13,000 distinct CDR3 sequences, around 5.5% of which appear only once. As for treatment: skin biopsy from PPD injection site in Mantoux-positive individual. An oligonucleotide containing a UMI was ligated to the 3' end of TCR cDNA. Sequenced here: skin, sampled from a tuberculin skin test site. All receptors come from an adult in good health.

The J gene is TRBJ2-7, the V gene TRBV30, with a possible D match to TRBD2 (5 bases). V shed 5 bases and J shed 0 bases, with 14 bases lying between them. CDR3 size: 14 residues. Germline loops: CDR1 GTSNPN, CDR2 SVGIG (reference sequence). The DNA of the CDR3 is TGTGCCTGGGACCCGGGGTCCAACTCCTACGAGCAGTACTTC. Translation gives CAWDPGSNSYEQYF. Full variable domain (outside the CDR3, taken from reference TRBV30 and TRBJ2-7): SQTIHQWPATLVQPVGSPLSLECTVEGTSNPNLYWYRQAAGRGLQLLFYSVGIGQISSEVPQNLSASRPQDRQFILSSKKLLLSDSGFYLCAWDPGSNSYEQYFGPGTRLTVT.

This clonotype was found many times. The CDR3, as DNA: TGTGCCAGCAGCCAAGATCCCGTGGGGTTCTCTGGGGCCAACGTCCTGACTTTC. The encoded protein is CASSQDPVGFSGANVLTF. V and J are TRBV3-1 and TRBJ2-6; D gene uncertain. The CDR3 totals 18 residues. The germline V gene encodes CDR1 LGHDT and CDR2 YNNKEL (reference sequence). Trimming shortened V by 0 bases and J by 0 bases, and 12 bases separated the two germline ends.

This clonotype was counted at least ten times. The V gene is TRBV12-3 or TRBV12-4, the J gene TRBJ1-2; weak D call: TRBD1 (5 bases). V was clipped by 1 base and J by 5 bases, with 8 bases between them. The CDR3 has 13 amino acids. DNA for the CDR3: TGTGCCAGCAGTTTAGGGGGCAGATATGGCTACACCTTC. Translating it yields CASSLGGRYGYTF.

This clonotype is labeled medium-sized. The chain links TRBV7-2 to TRBJ2-3, with D hard to call. CDR1 is SGHTA and CDR2 is FQGNSA in the germline V gene. There are 14 residues in the CDR3. V dropped 1 base and J dropped 2 bases, with 7 bases sitting between them. The DNA of the CDR3 is TGTGCCAGCAGCTTAGATGGGAACACAGATACGCAGTATTTT. Protein product: CASSLDGNTDTQYF. The full variable domain, completed using reference TRBV7-2 and TRBJ2-3, is GAGVSQSPSNKVTEKGKDVELRCDPISGHTALYWYRQSLGQGLEFLIYFQGNSAPDKSGLPSDRFSAERTGGSVSTLTIQRTQQEDSAVYLCASSLDGNTDTQYFGPGTRLTVL.

This clonotype has at least ten counts. The rearrangement joins TRBV5-1 to TRBJ1-2; 7 bases are shared with TRBD1. V shed 3 bases and J 1 base; nucleotides not matched to a gene: 6. The CDR3 spans 15 residues. CDR1 and CDR2 from the germline V gene are SGHRS and YFSETQ. The CDR3 nucleotides read TGCGCCAGCAGCTACGGACAGGACCTTAACTATGGCTACACCTTC. This codes for CASSYGQDLNYGYTF.

By proportion, this clonotype is medium-sized (0.01 to 0.1%). The chain recombines TRBV28 with TRBJ2-7, with TRBD1 identical over 10 bases. CDR3 length: 17 residues. J lost 3 bases, V lost 6 bases, and 14 bases had no gene match. Germline CDR1 and CDR2: MDHEN and SYDVKM. The DNA of the CDR3 is TGTGCCAGCAGCCCGGGTTACGGGGGGACAGGGGACTACGAGCAGTACTTC. Its translation is CASSPGYGGTGDYEQYF.

This clonotype appeared many times. The chain combines TRBV7-2 with TRBJ2-7, with D tentatively TRBD1 (5 bases). CDR1 and CDR2 (germline): SGHTA, FQGNSA. V was clipped by 5 bases and J by 2 bases, with 13 bases between them. There are 14 residues in the CDR3. The CDR3 protein is CASSPDRFTYEQYF. The CDR3 DNA reads as TGTGCCAGCAGCCCCGACAGATTTACCTACGAGCAGTACTTC.

Only a few counts were recorded for this clonotype. The V and J genes are TRBV27 and TRBJ2-1; 10 nucleotides agree with TRBD2. Germline V lookup: CDR1 MNHEY, CDR2 SMNVEV (reference sequence). CDR3 size: 19 residues. The trim removed 0 bases at V and 0 bases at J, leaving 8 bases unmatched. CDR3 nucleotide sequence: TGTGCCAGCAGTTTATCGATAGCGGGGGGATACCCCTCCTACAATGAGCAGTTCTTC. Translating it yields CASSLSIAGGYPSYNEQFF.